This TCR beta chain came from a study of T cell changes during pregnancy in multiple sclerosis (dated by TCRdb to about 2019). Regarding the research as a whole: Changes in the T cell repertoire over the course of pregnancy were examined in this study in women with multiple sclerosis.

For CDR1 and CDR2, the germline V gene (reference sequence) lists LNHNV and YYDKDF. The CDR3 spans 14 residues, from the cysteine through the phenylalanine. Left in the record is the CDR3 DNA by itself, 42 bases read in frame from the first base. Trimming takes 4 bases off V and 7 bases off J; junction bases not matched to a gene: 6. For this clone: No antigen is known for it. Base qualities are not recorded, but no much larger clone differs from it by a single base.

Libraries were constructed by the immunoSEQ multiplex PCR assay. Not all clones reach the TCRdb copy of this immuneACCESS table, which keeps in-frame sequences only. Checked studies attribute under half of the gap to unresolved V genes and leave the rest unexplained. The sample table shows more than 75,000 clones, and roughly 93% are seen once. The top ten hold roughly 1% of the sample. The chain was built from TRBV15 and TRBJ1-4; 7 nucleotides in the junction match TRBD1. The source was peripheral blood, collected in the first trimester of pregnancy. The receptor was isolated from a female donor with multiple sclerosis, enrolled in a pregnancy study. The CDR3 has the sequence CATSTDRVGEKLFF. The nucleotide sequence reads TGTGCCACCAGCACTGACAGGGTCGGTGAAAAACTGTTTTTT.